A single sample is the source of the 25 T cell receptor beta chains below, sequenced in a study of radiotherapy plus CTLA-4 blockade in lung cancer. TCRdb's copy holds only in-frame clones and misses some; the assay was immunoSEQ multiplex PCR. The sample carries approximately 40,000 clones, more than 70% recorded once. Sequences were derived from peripheral blood, sampled from a patient treated with radiotherapy plus ipilimumab. Source of these receptors: a human donor with non-small cell lung cancer whose response to radiotherapy plus ipilimumab could not be evaluated.

The CDR3: CASSLDRVGELFF. Here the CDR3 DNA reads TGTGCCAGCAGTCTTGACAGGGTAGGGGAGCTGTTTTTT. The chain employs TRBV28 and TRBJ2-2, with 7 bases matching TRBD1. This CDR3 has 13 amino acids. Germline V lookup: CDR1 MDHEN, CDR2 SYDVKM. Trimming removed 5 bases from V and 8 bases from J; junction bases left unmatched: 5.

The rearrangement links TRBV7-2 to TRBJ2-2, with D perhaps TRBD1 (6 bases). CDR3 length: 15 residues. From germline, CDR1 is SGHTA and CDR2 FQGNSA. The V end lost 5 bases, the J end lost 0 bases, and 10 bases lay between the germline ends. This CDR3 reads CASSLGQPNTGELFF. Written as DNA, the CDR3 is TGTGCCAGCAGCCTAGGACAGCCGAACACCGGGGAGCTGTTTTTT.

The chain carries TRBV9 and TRBJ1-6, with 7 bases lining up with TRBD1. The V gene end was trimmed by 0 bases and the J gene end by 1 base; junction bases not matched to a gene: 4. The CDR3 loop spans 17 amino acids. Germline V lookup: CDR1 SGDLS, CDR2 YYNGEE. The CDR3 spells CASSVGQGRSYNSPLHF. Written as DNA, the CDR3 is TGTGCCAGCAGCGTAGGACAGGGCAGGTCCTATAATTCACCCCTCCACTTT.

In its sample, this clone was seen once. The chain combines TRBV30 with TRBJ2-5; a possible D gene is TRBD1 (6 bases). Germline-derived CDR1 and CDR2 are GTSNPN and SVGIG (reference sequence). With 2 bases removed from V and 5 bases from J, the gap between germline ends came to 15 bases. CDR3 length: 14 residues. The DNA for the CDR3 is TGTGCCTGGAGTCCTTGGACAGAAGGGGAGACCCAGTACTTC. This codes for CAWSPWTEGETQYF.

The J gene is TRBJ1-1, the V gene TRBV5-6, with TRBD1 matching over 7 bases. The CDR3 runs 14 residues. Germline V lookup: CDR1 SGHDT, CDR2 YYEEEE. Losses at the gene ends were 3 bases for V and 7 bases for J; bases not matched to a gene: 9. This CDR3 reads CASSSTGRVLEAFF. The CDR3 region has the DNA TGTGCCAGCAGCTCGACAGGGAGAGTCCTTGAAGCTTTCTTT. Drawing the rest from reference TRBV5-6 and TRBJ1-1, the complete variable domain is DAGVTQSPTHLIKTRGQQVTLRCSPKSGHDTVSWYQQALGQGPQFIFQYYEEEERQRGNFPDRFSGHQFPNYSSELNVNALLLGDSALYLCASSSTGRVLEAFFGQGTRLTVV.

The V call is TRBV30, the J call TRBJ1-1; unclear D gene. With 8 bases removed from V and 5 bases from J, the gap between germline ends came to 15 bases. The length of the CDR3 is 12 residues. Germline values: CDR1 GTSNPN, CDR2 SVGIG (reference sequence). CDR3 in amino acids: CARGRSETEAFF. The CDR3 DNA sequence: TGTGCCCGCGGAAGGAGTGAGACTGAAGCTTTCTTT.

V and J are TRBV9 and TRBJ1-2, with TRBD1 matching over 9 bases. The CDR3 length is 15 residues. J gave up 5 bases and V 0 bases, and 5 bases lay outside the gene matches. Germline CDR1 is SGDLS and CDR2 is YYNGEE. CDR3 DNA: TGTGCCAGCAGCGTAGGGGACAGGGTTGGGTATGGCTACACCTTC. It specifies CASSVGDRVGYGYTF. Supplemented by reference TRBV9 and TRBJ1-2, the full variable domain reads DSGVTQTPKHLITATGQRVTLRCSPRSGDLSVYWYQQSLDQGLQFLIQYYNGEERAKGNILERFSAQQFPDLHSELNLSSLELGDSALYFCASSVGDRVGYGYTFGSGTRLTVV.

The CDR3 sequence: CASSFRQRNQPQHF. The CDR3 bases are TGTGCCAGCAGTTTTAGACAGCGAAATCAGCCCCAGCATTTT. The V gene is TRBV28, the J gene TRBJ1-5; D might be TRBD1 (5 bases). In germline, CDR1 is MDHEN, CDR2 SYDVKM. Deletions cut 3 bases from V and 4 bases from J, with 10 bases between. The CDR3 runs to 14 residues.

The chain combines TRBV18 with TRBJ1-1; D gene uncertain. V lost 2 bases and J lost 5, with 9 bases in between. Germline-derived CDR1 and CDR2 are KGHSH and LQKENI. CDR3 length: 13 residues. CDR3 coding DNA: TGTGCCAGCTCACCAGCGGGGAAAACTGAAGCTTTCTTT. This translates into CASSPAGKTEAFF.

Regarding this clone: A junction end diverges from the germline sequence, so it may reflect a read error. J is TRBJ1-2 and V is TRBV28; D is ambiguous. In germline, CDR1 is MDHEN, CDR2 SYDVKM. The CDR3 runs 10 residues. The CDR3 sequence: CASRDRDLSF. CDR3 nucleotide sequence: TGTGCCAGCAGGGATCGGGATTTGTCCTTC.

By share, this clone counts as medium-sized. The V call is TRBV19, the J call TRBJ1-3, with TRBD1 matching 7 bases. CDR3 size: 16 residues. CDR1 and CDR2 from the germline V gene are LNHDA and SQIVND (reference sequence). V was clipped by 4 bases and J by 0 bases; unmatched bases: 6. The DNA of the CDR3 is TGTGCCAGTAGTAGCTGGACAGGTGGCTCTGGAAACACCATATATTTT. This sequence encodes CASSSWTGGSGNTIYF.

This clone has more than one count but fewer than ten. This chain uses TRBV5-1 with TRBJ2-7, with TRBD2 identical over 11 bases. The CDR3 runs 16 residues. CDR1 and CDR2 (germline): SGHRS, YFSETQ. V gave up 4 bases and J gave up 0 bases; unmatched junction bases: 6. DNA of the CDR3: TGCGCCAGCAGCCCACTAGCGGGAGTAAACTCCTACGAGCAGTACTTC. Amino acids: CASSPLAGVNSYEQYF.

V and J are TRBV7-9 and TRBJ2-1, with TRBD1 matching 7 bases. Germline loops: CDR1 SEHNR, CDR2 FQNEAQ (reference sequence). This CDR3 contains 14 residues. V was clipped by 5 bases and J by 2 bases; unmatched bases: 3. CDR3 in DNA: TGTGCCAGCAGCCTCCAGGGGGCCTACAATGAGCAGTTCTTC. Translation gives CASSLQGAYNEQFF.

This chain joins TRBV5-4 and TRBJ2-5; 8 bases are shared with TRBD2. The V gene's germline CDR1 is SGHNT and CDR2 YYREEE (reference sequence). V lost 2 bases to trimming and J lost 3 bases; unmatched junction nucleotides: 3. The CDR3 has 14 residues. This chain's CDR3 is CASSLGSGKETQYF. In nucleotides, the CDR3 is TGTGCCAGCAGCTTAGGTAGCGGGAAAGAGACCCAGTACTTC.

The rearrangement uses TRBV18 and TRBJ1-5; weak D call: TRBD1 (5 bases). Trimming stripped 2 bases from V and 7 bases from J, with 15 bases between. Germline V gene sequence: CDR1 KGHSH, CDR2 LQKENI. The CDR3 is 15 residues long. For the CDR3, the DNA is TGTGCCAGCTCACCAGAGAGGTCTGGGGGGCAGCCCCAGCATTTT. It encodes CASSPERSGGQPQHF.

The chain is built from TRBV5-1 and TRBJ1-2, with 9 bases identical to TRBD1. V shed 3 bases, J shed 8 bases, and the junction held 11 bases outside the gene matches. The CDR3 extends over 15 amino acids. Germline values: CDR1 SGHRS, CDR2 YFSETQ. CDR3 DNA: TGCGCCAGCAGCTCGAGCCGGGACAGGGCCTTAGGCTACACCTTC. It specifies CASSSSRDRALGYTF.

The chain links TRBV11-2 to TRBJ2-3; 12 bases match TRBD1. The CDR3 totals 18 residues. From germline, CDR1 is SGHAT and CDR2 FQNNGV. With V trimmed by 3 bases and J by 4 bases, 11 bases remained unmatched. The CDR3 DNA sequence: TGTGCCAGCAGCTTCGGGACAGGGGGCGCTTCGGGAGCAGATACGCAGTATTTT. It encodes CASSFGTGGASGADTQYF.

The chain recombines TRBV7-3 with TRBJ2-2; 8 bases align to TRBD1. Germline V gene lookup returns CDR1 SGHTA and CDR2 FQGTGA. V trimming: 5 bases; J trimming: 1 base; junction bases outside the gene matches: 0. This CDR3 spans 14 amino acids. The CDR3 bases are TGTGCCAGCAGCGACAGGGGGAACACCGGGGAGCTGTTTTTT. It codes for CASSDRGNTGELFF.

The chain employs TRBV5-5 and TRBJ2-1, with no clear D. The CDR3 runs 13 residues. Germline V CDR1 and CDR2: SGHKS, YYEKEE (reference sequence). Trimming left V 0 bases short and J 11 bases short, with 12 bases between. The CDR3 DNA sequence: TGTGCCAGCAGCTTGGACACCCAGGTGAAGCAGTTCTTC. This encodes CASSLDTQVKQFF. Combining the CDR3 with reference TRBV5-5 and TRBJ2-1 gives the whole variable domain DAGVTQSPTHLIKTRGQQVTLRCSPISGHKSVSWYQQVLGQGPQFIFQYYEKEERGRGNFPDRFSARQFPNYSSELNVNALLLGDSALYLCASSLDTQVKQFFGPGTRLTVL.

The chain combines TRBV4-3 with TRBJ1-4; possible D gene TRBD1, 5 bases. This CDR3 is built from 16 residues. CDR1 is LGHNA, CDR2 YSLEER, per germline. Trimming took 0 bases from V and 5 from J, leaving 13 bases between them. The CDR3: CASSQDRRGRNEKLFF. In DNA form, the CDR3 reads TGCGCCAGCAGCCAAGATAGGAGGGGCCGGAATGAAAAACTGTTTTTT.

In this sample, this clone turned up a few times. The DNA for the CDR3 is TGTGCCTGGAGTGTAGGGGATAGCTATGGCTACACCTTC. Translating it yields CAWSVGDSYGYTF. V gene TRBV30 combines with J gene TRBJ1-2, with D possibly TRBD1 on 5 matching bases. There are 13 residues in the CDR3. Trimming cost V 0 bases and J 4 bases, with 9 bases left between them. In germline, CDR1 is GTSNPN, CDR2 SVGIG (reference sequence).

The CDR3 nucleotides are TGTGCCAGCAGCTTGAGCTACTCGGGCGGGGGGGCCACAGATACGCAGTATTTT. Protein product: CASSLSYSGGGATDTQYF. The chain combines TRBV7-2 with TRBJ2-3, with 9 bases lining up with TRBD2. In germline, CDR1 is SGHTA, CDR2 FQGNSA. This CDR3 spans 18 amino acids. J gave up 2 bases and V 3 bases, and 12 bases lay outside the gene matches.

In this sample, this clone turned up a few times. V gene TRBV4-3 combines with J gene TRBJ1-1; D is unresolved. The V end lost 1 base, the J end lost 2 bases, and 11 bases lay between the germline ends. CDR3 length: 15 residues. Per germline, CDR1 LGHNA and CDR2 YSLEER. The CDR3 spells CASSQARQSNTEAFF. DNA of the CDR3: TGCGCCAGCAGCCAAGCCAGGCAGAGCAACACTGAAGCTTTCTTT.

This chain uses TRBV18 with TRBJ2-2, with TRBD2 matching 8 bases. The CDR3 has 19 residues. The V gene's germline CDR1 is KGHSH and CDR2 LQKENI. V was clipped by 6 bases and J by 0 bases; unmatched bases: 15. The CDR3 region has the DNA TGTGCCAGCTCCTTCTCAAGGAGAAGCGGGGGCTCGAACACCGGGGAGCTGTTTTTT. Its protein is CASSFSRRSGGSNTGELFF. Using reference TRBV18 and TRBJ2-2 for the parts outside the CDR3, the full variable domain is NAGVMQNPRHLVRRRGQEARLRCSPMKGHSHVYWYRQLPEEGLKFMVYLQKENIIDESGMPKERFSAEFPKEGPSILRIQQVVRGDSAAYFCASSFSRRSGGSNTGELFFGEGSRLTVL.

This chain joins TRBV5-6 and TRBJ2-7, with 7 nucleotides matching TRBD2. Germline CDR1 reads SGHDT; CDR2 reads YYEEEE. The CDR3 sequence is 13 residues long. Germline trimming cut 5 bases from V and 3 bases from J; bases unmatched to any gene: 5. The CDR3 is CASRRRGVYEQYF. For the CDR3, the DNA is TGTGCCAGCAGAAGACGGGGGGTCTACGAGCAGTACTTC.